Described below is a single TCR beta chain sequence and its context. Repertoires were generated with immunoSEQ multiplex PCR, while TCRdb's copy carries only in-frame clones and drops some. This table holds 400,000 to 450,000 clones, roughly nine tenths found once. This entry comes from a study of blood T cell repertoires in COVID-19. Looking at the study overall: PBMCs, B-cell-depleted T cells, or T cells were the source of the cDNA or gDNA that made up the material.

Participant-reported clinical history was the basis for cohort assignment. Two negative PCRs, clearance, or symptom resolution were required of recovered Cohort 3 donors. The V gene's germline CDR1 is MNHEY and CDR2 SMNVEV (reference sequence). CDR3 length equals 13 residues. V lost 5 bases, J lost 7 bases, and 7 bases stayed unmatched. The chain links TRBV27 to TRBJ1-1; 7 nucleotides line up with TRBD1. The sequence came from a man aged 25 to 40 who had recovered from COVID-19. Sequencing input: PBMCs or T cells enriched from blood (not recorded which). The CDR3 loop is CASSPTGTVEAFF. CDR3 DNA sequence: TGTGCCAGCAGTCCCACCGGGACAGTTGAAGCTTTCTTT.